This T cell receptor (beta chain) emerged from a study of response to subunit inactivated influenza vaccine. TCRdb called the RT-PCR reads again in MiXCR, with one record for every CDR3 protein. The data hold around 750,000 distinct CDR3 sequences, with less than 25% observed a single time. This clonotype was picked up many times. The sequence was obtained from a man aged 50 or older who received an inactivated influenza vaccine. The sample in question was PBMCs from blood, obtained 4 to 6 days after vaccination.

CDR3 loop: CSVGGRVSDTQYF. CDR3 DNA sequence: TGCAGCGTTGGTGGCAGGGTATCGGATACGCAGTATTTT. The chain combines TRBV29-1 with TRBJ2-3; maybe TRBD1 (5 bases). CDR1 and CDR2 from the germline V gene are SQVTM and ANQGSEA. Deletions cut 4 bases from V and 6 bases from J, with 14 bases between. This CDR3 has 13 residues.